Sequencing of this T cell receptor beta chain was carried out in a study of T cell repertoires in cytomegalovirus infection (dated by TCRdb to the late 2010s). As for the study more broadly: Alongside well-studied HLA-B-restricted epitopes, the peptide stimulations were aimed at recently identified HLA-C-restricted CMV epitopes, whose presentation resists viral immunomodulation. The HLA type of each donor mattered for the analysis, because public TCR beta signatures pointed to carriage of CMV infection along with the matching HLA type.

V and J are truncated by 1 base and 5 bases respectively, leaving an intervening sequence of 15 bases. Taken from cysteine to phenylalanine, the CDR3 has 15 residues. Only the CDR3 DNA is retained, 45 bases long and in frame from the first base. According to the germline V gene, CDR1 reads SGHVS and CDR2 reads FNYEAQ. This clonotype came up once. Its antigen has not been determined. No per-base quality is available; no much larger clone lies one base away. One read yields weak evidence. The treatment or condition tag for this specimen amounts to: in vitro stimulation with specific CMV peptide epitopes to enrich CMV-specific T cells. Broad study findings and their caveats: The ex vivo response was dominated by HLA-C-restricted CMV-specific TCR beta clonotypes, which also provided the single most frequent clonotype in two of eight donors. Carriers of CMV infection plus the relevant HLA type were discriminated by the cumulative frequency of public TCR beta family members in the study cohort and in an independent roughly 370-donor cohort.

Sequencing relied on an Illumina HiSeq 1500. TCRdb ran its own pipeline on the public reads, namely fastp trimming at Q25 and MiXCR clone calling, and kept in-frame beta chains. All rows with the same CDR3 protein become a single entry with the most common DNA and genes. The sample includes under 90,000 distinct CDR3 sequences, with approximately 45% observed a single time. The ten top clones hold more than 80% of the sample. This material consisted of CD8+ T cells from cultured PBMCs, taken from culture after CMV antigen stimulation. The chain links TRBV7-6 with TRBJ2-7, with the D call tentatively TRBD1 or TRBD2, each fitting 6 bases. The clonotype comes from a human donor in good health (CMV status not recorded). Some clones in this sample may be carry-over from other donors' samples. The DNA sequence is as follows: TGTGCCAGCAGCTTAGGGCCCCTAGGGGGGAACGAGCAGTACTTC. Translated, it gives CASSLGPLGGNEQYF.